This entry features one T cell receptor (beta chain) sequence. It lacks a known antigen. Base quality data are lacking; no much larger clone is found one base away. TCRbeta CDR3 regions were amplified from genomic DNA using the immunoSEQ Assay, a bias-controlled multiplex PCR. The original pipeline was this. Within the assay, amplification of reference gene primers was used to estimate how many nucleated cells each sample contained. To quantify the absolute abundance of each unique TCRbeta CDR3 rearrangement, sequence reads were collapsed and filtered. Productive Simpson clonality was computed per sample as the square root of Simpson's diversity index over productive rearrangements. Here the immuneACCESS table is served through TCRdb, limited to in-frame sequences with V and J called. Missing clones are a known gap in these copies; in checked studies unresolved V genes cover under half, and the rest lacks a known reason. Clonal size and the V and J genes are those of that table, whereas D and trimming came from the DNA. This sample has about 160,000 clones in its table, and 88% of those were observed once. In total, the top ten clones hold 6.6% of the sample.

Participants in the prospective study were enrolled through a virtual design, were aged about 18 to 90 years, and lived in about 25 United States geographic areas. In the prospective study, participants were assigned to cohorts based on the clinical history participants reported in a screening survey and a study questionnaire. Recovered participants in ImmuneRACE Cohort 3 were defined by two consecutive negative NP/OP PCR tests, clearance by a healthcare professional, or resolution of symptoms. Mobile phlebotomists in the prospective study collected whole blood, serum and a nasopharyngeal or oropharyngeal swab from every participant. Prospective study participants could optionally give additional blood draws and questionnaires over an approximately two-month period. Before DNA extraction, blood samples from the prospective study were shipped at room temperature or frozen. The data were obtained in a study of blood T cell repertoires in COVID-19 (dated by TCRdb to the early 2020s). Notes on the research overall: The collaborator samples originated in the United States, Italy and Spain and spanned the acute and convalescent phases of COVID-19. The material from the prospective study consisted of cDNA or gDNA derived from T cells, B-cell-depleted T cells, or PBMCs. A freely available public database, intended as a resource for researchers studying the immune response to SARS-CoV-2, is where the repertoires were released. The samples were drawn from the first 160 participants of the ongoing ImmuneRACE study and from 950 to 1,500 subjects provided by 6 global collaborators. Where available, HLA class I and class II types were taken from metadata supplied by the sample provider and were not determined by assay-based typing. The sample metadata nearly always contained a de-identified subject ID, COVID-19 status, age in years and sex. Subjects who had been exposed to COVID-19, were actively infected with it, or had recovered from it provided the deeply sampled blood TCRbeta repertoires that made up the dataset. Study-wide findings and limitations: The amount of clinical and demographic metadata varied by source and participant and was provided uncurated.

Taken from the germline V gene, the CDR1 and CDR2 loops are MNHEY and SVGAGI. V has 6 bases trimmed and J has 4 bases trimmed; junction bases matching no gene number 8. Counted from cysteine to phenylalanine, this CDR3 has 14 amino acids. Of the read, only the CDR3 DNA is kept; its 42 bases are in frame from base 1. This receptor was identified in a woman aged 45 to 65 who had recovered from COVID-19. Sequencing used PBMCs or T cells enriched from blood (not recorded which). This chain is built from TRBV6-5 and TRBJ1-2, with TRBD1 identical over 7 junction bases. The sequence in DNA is TGTGCCAGCAGACAAGACAGGGCGGCCTATGGCTACACCTTC. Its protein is CASRQDRAAYGYTF.